This record covers a single TCR beta chain. What it recognizes is unknown. V dropped 3 bases and J dropped 8 bases, with 7 bases sitting between them. Germline V lookup: CDR1 WNHNN, CDR2 SYGVQD (reference sequence). The CDR3 consists of 12 residues. The source of the sample is a study of cytomegalovirus exposure and HLA in healthy donors. Broader study findings: A few CMV-associated chains proved CMV antigen-specific in vitro.

Amplification used 60 Vbeta primers and 13 Jbeta primers. Data came from immunoSEQ multiplex PCR; TCRdb stores just in-frame clones and leaves some out. The sample shows roughly 150,000 clones, roughly 82% of them seen only once. This receptor was identified in a woman in her forties or fifties in good health and CMV-seropositive. Input material: PBMCs. This chain joins TRBV10-1 and TRBJ2-2, with a tentative D call TRBD1 (5 bases). The CDR3 spells CASSEGAGELFF. CDR3 in DNA: TGCGCCAGCAGTGAAGGGGCAGGGGAGCTGTTTTTT.